Presented here are 32 T cell receptor beta chains from one specimen sequenced in a study of blood T cell repertoires in COVID-19. Here immunoSEQ multiplex PCR was the method, and the copy in TCRdb shows in-frame clones only, minus some. The profile shows approximately 160,000 clones, roughly 90% of them singletons. The source material was peripheral blood. The receptors stem from a woman aged 70-85 years with acute or convalescent COVID-19.

The chain employs TRBV5-5 and TRBJ2-2, with TRBD1 identical over 9 bases. V lost 4 bases, J lost 5 bases, and 6 bases stayed unmatched. CDR3 size: 15 residues. Germline V gene data show CDR1 as SGHKS and CDR2 as YYEKEE (reference sequence). CDR3 in amino acids: CASSPGTGITGELFF. In nucleotides, the CDR3 is TGTGCCAGCAGCCCCGGGACAGGGATTACCGGGGAGCTGTTTTTT.

This chain connects TRBV11-1 to TRBJ2-5; no clear D. Trimming left V 2 bases short and J 5 bases short, with 6 bases between. The germline CDR1 and CDR2 sequences are SGHAT and FQDESV (reference sequence). The CDR3 has 12 residues. The CDR3 region is CASSLSRETQYF. Here the CDR3 DNA reads TGTGCCAGCAGCTTATCCCGGGAGACCCAGTACTTC.

This chain uses TRBV5-6 with TRBJ2-3, with D perhaps TRBD2 (6 bases). Looked up from germline, CDR1 is SGHDT and CDR2 is YYEEEE. V was clipped by 4 bases and J by 3 bases, with 21 bases between them. This CDR3 is 17 amino acids long. CDR3 region: CASSPGGRRVGTDTQYF. The CDR3 region has the DNA TGTGCCAGCAGCCCCGGGGGTCGCAGGGTAGGGACAGATACGCAGTATTTT.

This clone has just a few counts. V usage is TRBV29-1 and J usage is TRBJ2-7; 8 bases match TRBD2. V gave up 6 bases and J gave up 1 base; unmatched junction bases: 8. Germline V gives CDR1 SQVTM, CDR2 ANQGSEA. This CDR3 region has 14 residues. The CDR3 loop reads CSVTSGSASYEQYF. For the CDR3, the DNA is TGCAGCGTGACAAGCGGGAGCGCTTCCTACGAGCAGTACTTC.

This chain joins TRBV4-2 and TRBJ2-7; 7 nucleotides match TRBD2. The CDR3 is 14 amino acids. Per the germline V gene, CDR1 is LGHNA and CDR2 is YNFKEQ. Trimming took 0 bases from V and 6 from J; bases not matched to a gene: 5. The CDR3 bases are TGTGCCAGCAGCCAAGATCCGGGAGGTTCCGAGCAGTACTTC. Its protein is CASSQDPGGSEQYF.

The chain employs TRBV11-3 and TRBJ2-3, with 8 positions matching TRBD2. Looked up from germline, CDR1 is SGHNT and CDR2 is YENEEA. J gave up 5 bases and V 6 bases, and 10 bases lay outside the gene matches. CDR3 length equals 15 residues. The CDR3 protein is CASSYGGGSLDTQYF. The CDR3 DNA reads TGTGCCAGCAGTTATGGCGGGGGGAGTCTAGATACGCAGTATTTT.

This chain uses TRBV19 with TRBJ1-2; D is ambiguous. Trimming took 6 bases from V and 1 from J, leaving 12 bases between them. The CDR3 spans 14 residues. Germline V gene lookup returns CDR1 LNHDA and CDR2 SQIVND (reference sequence). As DNA, the CDR3 is TGTGCCAGTAGACTGGGCTTCTTTAACTATGGCTACACCTTC. Its translation: CASRLGFFNYGYTF.

In its sample, this clone was seen once. The chain carries TRBV28 and TRBJ1-2; TRBD1 agrees at 7 bases. Trimming at V came to 5 bases and at J to 5 bases, leaving 8 bases not matched to a gene. Germline CDR1 MDHEN, CDR2 SYDVKM. CDR3 size: 14 residues. Here the CDR3 DNA reads TGTGCCAGCAGTCCGGGACAGCAGATTTATGGCTACACCTTC. Translated, it gives CASSPGQQIYGYTF.

Notes on this clone: Compared with germline, one end of the junction differs, possibly owing to a read error. The genes are TRBV27 and TRBJ2-7; 9 bases match TRBD1. The CDR3 runs to 15 residues. CDR1 is MNHEY, CDR2 SMNVEV, per germline (reference sequence). The DNA for the CDR3 is TGTGTCAGCAGGTATTCGACAGGGGGTATCTACGAGCAGTACTTC. Its protein is CVSRYSTGGIYEQYF.

The V gene is TRBV7-9, the J gene TRBJ1-2, with 8 bases fitting TRBD1. The J segment lost 4 bases and the V segment lost 5 bases, leaving 9 bases of the junction unmatched. Germline lookup yields CDR1 SEHNR and CDR2 FQNEAQ (reference sequence). The CDR3 consists of 15 residues. The CDR3 DNA sequence: TGTGCCAGCAGCCCACGGACAGGGACGGGCTATGGCTACACCTTC. Amino acid sequence: CASSPRTGTGYGYTF.

The chain has TRBV7-2 and TRBJ1-6; 7 bases agree with TRBD1. The junction had 5 bases not matched to a gene; V was cut back by 6 bases and J by 6 bases. CDR3 size: 14 residues. Germline-derived CDR1 and CDR2 are SGHTA and FQGNSA. CDR3: CASSRQGPNSPLHF. As DNA, the CDR3 is TGTGCCAGCAGTCGACAGGGTCCTAATTCACCCCTCCACTTT. The entire variable domain, with the rest obtained from reference TRBV7-2 and TRBJ1-6, is as follows: GAGVSQSPSNKVTEKGKDVELRCDPISGHTALYWYRQSLGQGLEFLIYFQGNSAPDKSGLPSDRFSAERTGGSVSTLTIQRTQQEDSAVYLCASSRQGPNSPLHFGNGTRLTVT.

The V and J genes are TRBV5-8 and TRBJ1-1, with D hard to call. The CDR3 contains 14 residues. Germline lookup yields CDR1 SGHTS and CDR2 YDEGEE. Trimming cost V 0 bases and J 1 base, with 7 bases left between them. CDR3 in amino acids: CASSLGLANTEAFF. The CDR3 DNA reads TGTGCCAGCAGCTTGGGTTTGGCGAACACTGAAGCTTTCTTT.

The chain combines TRBV19 with TRBJ2-3, with D uncertain. The V and J ends lost 0 bases and 3 bases respectively, with 10 bases between them. The CDR3 is 15 amino acids. The germline CDR1 and CDR2 sequences are LNHDA and SQIVND (reference sequence). This CDR3 is CASSIEGATTDTQYF. The CDR3 DNA is TGTGCCAGTAGTATAGAGGGTGCGACTACAGATACGCAGTATTTT.

The J gene is TRBJ1-1, the V gene TRBV24-1, with D unclear. Germline V lookup: CDR1 KGHDR, CDR2 SFDVKD. Trimming took off 2 bases at V and 1 base at J, with 10 bases between the two ends. The CDR3 is 15 amino acids. Here the CDR3 DNA reads TGTGCCACCAGTGATTCTGGGAGCCAGAACACTGAAGCTTTCTTT. Translated, it gives CATSDSGSQNTEAFF.

V usage is TRBV28 and J usage is TRBJ2-2, with D possibly being TRBD1 (6 bases). The CDR3 totals 13 residues. The V and J ends lost 8 bases and 3 bases respectively, with 10 bases between them. The germline V gene has CDR1 MDHEN and CDR2 SYDVKM. The DNA of the CDR3 is TGTGCCAGCGCCAGGGGATACACCGGGGAGCTGTTTTTT. This sequence encodes CASARGYTGELFF.

This clone was detected a few times. The V call is TRBV4-2, the J call TRBJ2-5; 10 bases match TRBD2. The CDR3 is made up of 17 amino acids. V shed 0 bases and J 6 bases; nucleotides not matched to a gene: 10. Looked up from germline, CDR1 is LGHNA and CDR2 is YNFKEQ. The CDR3 loop reads CASSQDSASGSLKTQYF. The CDR3 bases are TGTGCCAGCAGCCAAGATTCGGCTAGCGGGAGCTTGAAGACCCAGTACTTC.

V is TRBV7-9 and J is TRBJ2-5, with TRBD2 as a possible D gene (6 bases). CDR3 length equals 15 residues. The germline V gene has CDR1 SEHNR and CDR2 FQNEAQ (reference sequence). V was shortened by 4 bases and J by 7 bases, with 19 bases between the two germline ends. For the CDR3, the DNA is TGTGCCAGCAGCTCCCGACCTAGCGAAGATGGGACCCAGTACTTC. Protein: CASSSRPSEDGTQYF.

In nucleotides, the CDR3 is TGCGCCAGCAGTAAGAAACAGACGCCTTCCTACGAGCAGTACTTC. This gives the protein CASSKKQTPSYEQYF. The chain combines TRBV10-2 with TRBJ2-7; unclear D gene. V was trimmed by 5 bases and J by 1 base, leaving 15 bases between them. This CDR3 has 15 amino acids. CDR1 and CDR2 from the germline V gene are WSHSY and SAAADI.

The rearrangement uses TRBV15 and TRBJ1-5, with TRBD1 matching 9 bases. Germline V gene sequence: CDR1 LNHNV, CDR2 YYDKDF (reference sequence). The V and J ends lost 3 bases and 1 base, in that order; junction bases with no gene match: 10. The CDR3 has 18 residues. The CDR3: CATSSPSGQGLSNQPQHF. The CDR3 DNA is TGTGCCACCAGCAGCCCCTCGGGACAGGGATTAAGCAATCAGCCCCAGCATTTT.

The chain combines TRBV11-2 with TRBJ2-7, with D possibly matching TRBD1 (6 bases). The CDR3 is 17 residues long. The V gene lost 4 bases and the J gene lost 3 bases, with 22 bases spanning the gap. Germline assignment: CDR1 SGHAT and CDR2 FQNNGV. CDR3 DNA sequence: TGTGCCAGCAGCTGGGGGCTAGCCCGAGGGGCCAACTACGAGCAGTACTTC. Its translation is CASSWGLARGANYEQYF.

The rearrangement joins TRBV7-8 to TRBJ2-7; 12 bases fit TRBD2. The CDR3 sequence is 19 residues long. Germline V lookup: CDR1 SGHVS, CDR2 FQNEAQ. Trimming removed 5 bases from V and 2 bases from J; junction bases left unmatched: 16. CDR3 loop: CASSQTPYRLAGEAYEQYF. CDR3 DNA: TGTGCCAGCAGCCAAACTCCATACCGACTAGCGGGAGAAGCCTACGAGCAGTACTTC.

The chain uses TRBV6-4 and TRBJ2-5; 7 bases map to TRBD1. Per the germline V gene, CDR1 is MRHNA and CDR2 is SNTAGT. J gave up 1 base and V 8 bases, and 7 bases lay outside the gene matches. This CDR3 has 14 residues. CDR3 nucleotides: TGTGCCAGCCATCCCCGACAGGGCCAAGAGACCCAGTACTTC. This gives the protein CASHPRQGQETQYF.

V and J are TRBV5-1 and TRBJ2-1; the D is unclear. This CDR3 comprises 17 residues. The germline V gene encodes CDR1 SGHRS and CDR2 YFSETQ. V was cut by 4 bases and J by 3 bases, with 20 bases left in between. CDR3 protein: CASSITLRTGFYNEQFF. The CDR3 nucleotides are TGCGCCAGCAGCATTACACTACGAACCGGATTCTACAATGAGCAGTTCTTC.

The rearrangement uses TRBV6-5 and TRBJ1-1; D may be TRBD1 (6 bases). The CDR3 contains 15 residues. The ends were cut back, 6 bases at V and 2 bases at J, with 16 bases in the middle. CDR1 and CDR2 (germline): MNHEY, SVGAGI. The CDR3 here is CASRWEGHSNTEAFF. The CDR3 bases are TGTGCCAGCAGATGGGAGGGACACTCAAACACTGAAGCTTTCTTT.

The chain joins TRBV5-1 to TRBJ1-2; 7 nucleotides align to TRBD1. Germline CDR1 SGHRS, CDR2 YFSETQ. V lost 4 bases and J lost 8; bases outside the gene matches: 17. The CDR3 sequence is 16 residues long. CDR3 sequence reads: CASSPTGTETIRGYTF. The CDR3 coding sequence is TGCGCCAGCAGCCCTACCGGGACAGAGACTATTAGGGGCTACACCTTC.

This clone occurred once. The chain is built from TRBV30 and TRBJ2-2; 7 bases match TRBD2. The germline CDR1 and CDR2 sequences are GTSNPN and SVGIG (reference sequence). The CDR3 runs 17 residues. After removal of 0 bases from V and 3 bases from J, the junction contained 10 bases not matched to a gene. DNA for the CDR3: TGTGCCTGGAGTGTTGGGGCTAGCGGTTCGTACACCGGGGAGCTGTTTTTT. It yields the protein CAWSVGASGSYTGELFF.

The chain joins TRBV1 to TRBJ2-7; no check of the table's D call, TRBD2, against the DNA was made. TRBV1 is an annotated pseudogene. The CDR3 covers 13 residues. CDR3 loop: CTSSQAQTREQYF. CDR3 sequence (DNA): TGCACCAGCAGCCAAGCCCAGACTAGAGAGCAGTACTTC.

J is TRBJ1-5 and V is TRBV30; 7 bases fit TRBD1. The V gene end was trimmed by 2 bases and the J gene end by 3 bases; junction bases not matched to a gene: 10. The CDR3 runs 16 residues. Germline CDR1 reads GTSNPN; CDR2 reads SVGIG (reference sequence). CDR3 DNA: TGTGCCTGGAGTACACAGGGGTTACTATCCAATCAGCCCCAGCATTTT. Protein product: CAWSTQGLLSNQPQHF.

The J gene is TRBJ1-1, the V gene TRBV4-3; D is unclear. This CDR3 is 16 amino acids long. Germline V lookup: CDR1 LGHNA, CDR2 YSLEER. The ends were cut back, 1 base at V and 3 bases at J, with 15 bases in the middle. DNA of the CDR3: TGCGCCAGCAGCCAAGTAAGGAGCCGGAGGGACACTGAAGCTTTCTTT. Residues: CASSQVRSRRDTEAFF.

The chain joins TRBV28 to TRBJ2-5, with D perhaps matching TRBD1 (6 bases). From germline, CDR1 is MDHEN and CDR2 SYDVKM. Trimming took 3 bases from V and 5 from J, leaving 19 bases between them. The CDR3 spans 16 residues. The CDR3 DNA reads TGTGCCAGCAGTTTGACGGGGTCAGGGGTAGGGGAGACCCAGTACTTC. It codes for CASSLTGSGVGETQYF.

The CDR3 loop reads CASSDSGGAVGELFF. DNA for the CDR3: TGTGCCAGCAGTGATAGCGGGGGGGCCGTCGGGGAGCTGTTTTTT. V is TRBV2 and J is TRBJ2-2, with 11 bases fitting TRBD2. The V gene end was trimmed by 3 bases and the J gene end by 7 bases; junction bases not matched to a gene: 4. The germline CDR1 and CDR2 sequences are SNHLY and FYNNEI. This CDR3 is 15 amino acids long.

The gene calls are TRBV5-1 and TRBJ1-5; D gene uncertain. Germline V CDR1 and CDR2: SGHRS, YFSETQ. The CDR3 covers 15 residues. V was shortened by 4 bases and J by 0 bases, with 11 bases between the two germline ends. The CDR3 sequence is CASSLDGDSNQPQHF. CDR3 in DNA: TGCGCCAGCAGCCTGGACGGAGATAGCAATCAGCCCCAGCATTTT. Complete variable domain (other parts from reference TRBV5-1 and TRBJ1-5): KAGVTQTPRYLIKTRGQQVTLSCSPISGHRSVSWYQQTPGQGLQFLFEYFSETQRNKGNFPGRFSGRQFSNSRSEMNVSTLELGDSALYLCASSLDGDSNQPQHFGDGTRLSIL.